This entry features one T cell receptor (beta chain) sequence. Its target is not known. Donors each provided approximately 9.6 milliliters of peripheral blood. The V end was cut by 6 bases, the J end by 0 bases, with 16 bases between. Germline V gene data show CDR1 as SGHRS and CDR2 as YFSETQ. This CDR3 contains 15 residues. This specimen belongs to a study of blood T cells in healthy people across ages. The study's findings and limits: It was the long-lived donors that had more naive CD4+ cells and higher diversity than aged donors.

Alongside a J-beta primer mix, a sample-barcoded 5' primer served in a second PCR lasting about 6 to 12 cycles. TCRdb re-called the 5' RACE reads through MiXCR, storing one row per CDR3 protein. In the table there are about a million distinct CDR3 sequences, approximately 50% of which are singletons. The chain carries TRBV5-1 and TRBJ2-7; the D is unclear. This receptor was taken from a woman aged 60 to 75 in good health. Sequencing used blood. CDR3 nucleotides: TGCGCCAGCAACTCCGGCGGTATGAGCTCCTACGAGCAGTACTTC. Translated: CASNSGGMSSYEQYF. Full variable domain (outside the CDR3, taken from reference TRBV5-1 and TRBJ2-7): KAGVTQTPRYLIKTRGQQVTLSCSPISGHRSVSWYQQTPGQGLQFLFEYFSETQRNKGNFPGRFSGRQFSNSRSEMNVSTLELGDSALYLCASNSGGMSSYEQYFGPGTRLTVT.